This TCR beta chain stems from a study of a mutant IDH1 vaccine in newly diagnosed glioma. Study as a whole: Patients had received radiotherapy, temozolomide, or both previously, most receiving both. Study outcomes and limitations: Immune responses arising from the vaccine appeared in about 95% of patients.

Points on this clone: The target antigen is unknown.

Time point indicated: baseline, week 1 (first vaccination visit). The treatment is: pre-vaccination baseline after standard-of-care therapy. Germline trimming cut 3 bases from V and 6 bases from J; bases unmatched to any gene: 6. Germline lookup yields CDR1 LNHDA and CDR2 SQIVND (reference sequence). CDR3 length: 15 residues. Produced via immunoSEQ multiplex PCR; TCRdb's table is partial and in-frame only. The sample yields about 98,000 clones, over 85% seen once. V usage is TRBV19 and J usage is TRBJ2-2; 8 positions match TRBD2. The material was PBMCs, obtained from a glioma patient treated with radiotherapy, temozolomide or both. This receptor was obtained from a woman aged 45-65 years with glioma. CDR3 DNA: TGTGCCAGTAGTATCTGGCTAGCGGGCGCCGGGGAGCTGTTTTTT. Amino acid sequence: CASSIWLAGAGELFF.